Reported below is one T cell receptor (beta chain). TCRdb called the 5' RACE reads again in MiXCR, with one record for every CDR3 protein. The sample yields more than 350,000 distinct CDR3 sequences, around 9.7% seen once. The sample comes from a study of identical twins. Germline V gene lookup returns CDR1 DFQATT and CDR2 SNEGSKA (reference sequence). V shed 0 bases and J 4 bases; nucleotides not matched to a gene: 6. CDR3 length: 16 amino acids. The receptor's source is a woman aged 45-65 years in good health. The sample was naive T cells sorted from blood. The rearrangement uses TRBV20-1 and TRBJ2-2, with 9 bases fitting TRBD2. The CDR3 sequence: CSARDRGRAPTGELFF. CDR3 DNA sequence: TGCAGTGCTAGAGATCGCGGGAGGGCCCCCACCGGGGAGCTGTTTTTT.